Each of the 2 T cell receptor beta chains below was sequenced from the same sample in a study of blood T cell repertoires in COVID-19. Sequencing was performed with immunoSEQ multiplex PCR; in TCRdb, only in-frame clones are kept and a portion is missing. This sample has just over 650,000 clones; 80% to 90% occur once, and the top ten carry around 0.3%. The sequenced material came from peripheral blood. Every receptor here comes from a woman aged 18-30 years with acute or convalescent COVID-19.

On this clone itself: The germline gene is not matched at one end of the junction; a read error may be the cause. The gene calls are TRBV19 and TRBJ1-6, with a weak D call TRBD1 (6 bases). Per the germline V gene, CDR1 is LNHDA and CDR2 is SQIVND (reference sequence). There are 15 residues in the CDR3. The CDR3 sequence: CASRPRDTYYSPLHF. CDR3 nucleotide sequence: TGTGCCAGTAGGCCTCGGGACACCTATTATTCACCCCTCCACTTT.

V is TRBV7-2 and J is TRBJ1-5, with TRBD1 matching 7 bases. Germline V gives CDR1 SGHTA, CDR2 FQGNSA. The CDR3 loop spans 14 amino acids. V lost 4 bases and J lost 5; bases outside the gene matches: 5. In DNA, the CDR3 is TGTGCCAGCAGCTCTTCAGGGGGTTATCAGCCCCAGCATTTT. Encoded protein: CASSSSGGYQPQHF.